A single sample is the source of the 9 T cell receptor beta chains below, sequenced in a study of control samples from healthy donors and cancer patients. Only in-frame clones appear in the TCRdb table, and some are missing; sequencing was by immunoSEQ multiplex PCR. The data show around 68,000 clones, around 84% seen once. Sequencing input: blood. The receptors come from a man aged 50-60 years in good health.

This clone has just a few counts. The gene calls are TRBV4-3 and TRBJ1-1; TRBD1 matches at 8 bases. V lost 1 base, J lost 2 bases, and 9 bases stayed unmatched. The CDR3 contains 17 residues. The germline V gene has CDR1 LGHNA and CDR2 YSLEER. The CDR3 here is CASSQASGGRVNTEAFF. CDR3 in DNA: TGCGCCAGCAGCCAAGCGTCAGGGGGCCGGGTTAACACTGAAGCTTTCTTT.

The CDR3 region is CATGPTLRGTQYF. Here the CDR3 DNA reads TGCGCCACCGGACCCACTTTGCGCGGGACCCAGTACTTC. The chain has TRBV4-1 and TRBJ2-5; D unclear. Germline V gene sequence: CDR1 MGHRA, CDR2 YSYEKL. V was trimmed by 10 bases and J by 7 bases, leaving 19 bases between them. The CDR3 covers 13 residues.

The CDR3 sequence is CASSLTSGEWETQYF. The CDR3 DNA reads as TGTGCCAGCAGCTTGACCAGCGGGGAATGGGAGACCCAGTACTTC. The chain recombines TRBV5-4 with TRBJ2-5, with 7 bases lining up with TRBD2. J lost 5 bases, V lost 1 base, and 8 bases had no gene match. This CDR3 has 15 residues. Germline CDR1 SGHNT, CDR2 YYREEE (reference sequence).

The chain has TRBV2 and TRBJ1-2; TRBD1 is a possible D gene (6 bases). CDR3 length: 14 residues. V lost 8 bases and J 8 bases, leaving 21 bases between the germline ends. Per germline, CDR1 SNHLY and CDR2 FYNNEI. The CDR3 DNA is TGTGCCAGCCTTGTTAGAACAGGGAGCGACGGCTACACCTTC. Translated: CASLVRTGSDGYTF.

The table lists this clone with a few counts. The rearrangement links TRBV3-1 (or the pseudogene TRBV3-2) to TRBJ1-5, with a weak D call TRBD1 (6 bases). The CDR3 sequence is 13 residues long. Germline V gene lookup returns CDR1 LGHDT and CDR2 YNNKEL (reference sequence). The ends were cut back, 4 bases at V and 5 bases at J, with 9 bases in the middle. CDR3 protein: CASSPWTDQPQHF. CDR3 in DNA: TGTGCCAGCAGCCCATGGACAGATCAGCCCCAGCATTTT.

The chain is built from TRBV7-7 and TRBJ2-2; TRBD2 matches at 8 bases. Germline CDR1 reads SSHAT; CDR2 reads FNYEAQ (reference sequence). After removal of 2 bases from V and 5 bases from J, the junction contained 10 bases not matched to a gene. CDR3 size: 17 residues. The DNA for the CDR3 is TGTGCCAGCAGCTTAATCGCCGGGACTAGAGGGACCGGGGAGCTGTTTTTT. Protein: CASSLIAGTRGTGELFF. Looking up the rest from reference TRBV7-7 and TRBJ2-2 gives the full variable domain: GAGVSQSPRYKVTKRGQDVTLRCDPISSHATLYWYQQALGQGPEFLTYFNYEAQPDKSGLPSDRFSAERPEGSISTLTIQRTEQRDSAMYRCASSLIAGTRGTGELFFGEGSRLTVL.

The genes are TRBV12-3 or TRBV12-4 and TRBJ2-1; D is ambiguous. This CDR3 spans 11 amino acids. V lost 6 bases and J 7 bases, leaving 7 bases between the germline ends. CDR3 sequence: CASSRANEQFF. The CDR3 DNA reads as TGTGCCAGCAGCCGAGCGAATGAGCAGTTCTTC.

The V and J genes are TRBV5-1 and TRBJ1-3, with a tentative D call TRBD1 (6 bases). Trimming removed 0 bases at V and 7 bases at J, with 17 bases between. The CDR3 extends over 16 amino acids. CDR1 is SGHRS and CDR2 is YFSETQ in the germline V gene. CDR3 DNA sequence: TGCGCCAGCAGCTTGGAACAGGGTTCTCTGCGGAACACCATATATTTT. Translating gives CASSLEQGSLRNTIYF.

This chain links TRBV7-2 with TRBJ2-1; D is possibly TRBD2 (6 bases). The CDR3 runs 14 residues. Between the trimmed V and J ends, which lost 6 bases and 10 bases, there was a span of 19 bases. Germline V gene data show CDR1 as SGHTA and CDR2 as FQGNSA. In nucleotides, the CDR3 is TGTGCCAGCAGATCCTACGTTTCTAGCGACGAGCAGTTCTTC. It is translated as CASRSYVSSDEQFF.